The 10 T cell receptor beta chains listed next were all sequenced from one sample in a study of cytomegalovirus exposure and HLA in healthy donors. It was with 60 Vbeta and 13 Jbeta primers that the PCR ran. Produced via immunoSEQ multiplex PCR; TCRdb's table is partial and in-frame only. The table includes hundreds of thousands of clones, roughly 84% detected once. The sequenced sample consisted of PBMCs. All receptors come from a girl between 2 and 10 years old in good health and CMV-seronegative.

Comments on this clone: This specimen includes other DNA sequences encoding the same CDR3. The chain recombines TRBV7-9 with TRBJ2-7; 8 bases map to TRBD1. The germline gives CDR1 SEHNR, CDR2 FQNEAQ (reference sequence). The CDR3 has 15 residues. The V gene end was trimmed by 5 bases and the J gene end by 0 bases; junction bases not matched to a gene: 6. DNA of the CDR3: TGTGCCAGCAGCCTAGGGGACAGGAGCTCCTACGAGCAGTACTTC. As protein: CASSLGDRSSYEQYF.

This chain connects TRBV5-1 to TRBJ1-5; D ambiguous. The V gene's germline CDR1 is SGHRS and CDR2 YFSETQ. The V and J ends lost 5 bases and 3 bases respectively, with 9 bases between them. The CDR3 is made up of 13 amino acids. In DNA form, the CDR3 reads TGCGCCAGCAGGTACACCCTCAATCAGCCCCAGCATTTT. Protein product: CASRYTLNQPQHF.

As concerns this clone: Other DNA variants within this sample encode the same CDR3. V is TRBV18 and J is TRBJ1-5; 7 bases fit TRBD1. V lost 1 base to trimming and J lost 6 bases; unmatched junction nucleotides: 3. CDR3 length: 14 amino acids. Per the germline V gene, CDR1 is KGHSH and CDR2 is LQKENI. In DNA form, the CDR3 reads TGTGCCAGCTCACCACAGGGGGCAGGTCAGCCCCAGCATTTT. Encoded protein: CASSPQGAGQPQHF.

The gene calls are TRBV30 and TRBJ2-3; 7 nucleotides match TRBD2. Trimming cost V 5 bases and J 3 bases; bases outside gene matches: 5. This CDR3 comprises 13 residues. Per germline, CDR1 GTSNPN and CDR2 SVGIG (reference sequence). CDR3 loop: CAWGSGMTDTQYF. Written as DNA, the CDR3 is TGTGCCTGGGGGAGCGGGATGACAGATACGCAGTATTTT.

This sequence joins TRBV5-4 and TRBJ1-1; D is perhaps TRBD1 (5 bases). The ends were cut back, 0 bases at V and 3 bases at J, with 9 bases in the middle. Germline values: CDR1 SGHNT, CDR2 YYREEE (reference sequence). The CDR3 has 14 amino acids. The CDR3 coding sequence is TGTGCCAGCAGCTTGGTAGCGGGGGACACTGAAGCTTTCTTT. It translates to CASSLVAGDTEAFF.

This chain uses TRBV11-2 with TRBJ2-7; TRBD2 aligns across 15 bases. Germline lookup yields CDR1 SGHAT and CDR2 FQNNGV. The CDR3 loop spans 15 amino acids. Trimming at V came to 4 bases and at J to 5 bases, leaving 3 bases not matched to a gene. Written as DNA, the CDR3 is TGTGCCAGCAGCTCCGGGACTAGCGGGAGGCACGAGCAGTACTTC. It yields the protein CASSSGTSGRHEQYF. Variable domain in full (rest from reference TRBV11-2 and TRBJ2-7): EAGVAQSPRYKIIEKRQSVAFWCNPISGHATLYWYQQILGQGPKLLIQFQNNGVVDDSQLPKDRFSAERLKGVDSTLKIQPAKLEDSAVYLCASSSGTSGRHEQYFGPGTRLTVT.

The chain links TRBV30 to TRBJ1-2; weak D call: TRBD1 (5 bases). Between the trimmed V and J ends, which lost 0 bases and 7 bases, there was a span of 12 bases. Germline CDR1 and CDR2: GTSNPN and SVGIG (reference sequence). This CDR3 is 13 amino acids long. CDR3 residues: CAWSVHQGGGYTF. The CDR3 nucleotides read TGTGCCTGGAGTGTCCATCAGGGAGGTGGCTACACCTTC.

The CDR3 region has the DNA TGTGCCACCAGCAGAGACCTTGGAGGCGATGAGCAGTTCTTC. This gives the protein CATSRDLGGDEQFF. This sequence joins TRBV15 and TRBJ2-1; D is perhaps TRBD2 (5 bases). The CDR3 loop spans 14 amino acids. Trimming removed 0 bases from V and 8 bases from J, with 11 bases in between. The V gene's germline CDR1 is LNHNV and CDR2 YYDKDF (reference sequence).

The CDR3 reads CASSSGTSGIAKNIQYF. The CDR3 DNA sequence: TGTGCCAGCAGTTCCGGGACTAGCGGGATAGCCAAAAACATTCAGTACTTC. The rearrangement joins TRBV27 to TRBJ2-4; 13 bases fit TRBD2. Germline CDR1 reads MNHEY; CDR2 reads SMNVEV (reference sequence). The length of the CDR3 is 17 residues. J lost 0 bases, V lost 4 bases, and 3 bases had no gene match.

The chain uses TRBV10-2 and TRBJ2-7; 8 bases agree with TRBD1. This CDR3 spans 15 amino acids. With V trimmed by 4 bases and J by 4 bases, 9 bases remained unmatched. CDR1 WSHSY and CDR2 SAAADI come from the germline V gene. CDR3 in DNA: TGCGCCAGCAGTGCCGACAGGGGAGATAGGTACGAGCAGTACTTC. Translation: CASSADRGDRYEQYF.